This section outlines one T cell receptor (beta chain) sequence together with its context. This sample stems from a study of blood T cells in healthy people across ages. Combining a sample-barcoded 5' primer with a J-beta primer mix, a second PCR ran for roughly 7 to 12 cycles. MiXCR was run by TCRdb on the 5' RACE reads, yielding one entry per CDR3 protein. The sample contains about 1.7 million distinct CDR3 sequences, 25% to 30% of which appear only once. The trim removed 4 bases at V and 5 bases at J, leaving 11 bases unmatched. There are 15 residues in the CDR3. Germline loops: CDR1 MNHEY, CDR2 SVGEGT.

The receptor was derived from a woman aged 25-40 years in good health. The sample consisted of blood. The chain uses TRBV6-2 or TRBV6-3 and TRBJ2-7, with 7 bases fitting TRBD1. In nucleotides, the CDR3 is TGTGCCAGCAGTTCCGACAGGGCTTATCCCCACGAGCAGTACTTC. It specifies CASSSDRAYPHEQYF.